This entry features one T cell receptor (beta chain) sequence. Its antigen is not known. PCR was performed using 60 Vbeta and 13 Jbeta primers. Clones were sequenced by immunoSEQ multiplex PCR, and TCRdb holds only the in-frame ones, with some missing. The table shows about 140,000 clones, with around 82% occurring only once. This sample was included in a study of cytomegalovirus exposure and HLA in healthy donors. Background on the study: Among around 400 genotyped donors, approximately 80% fell in the Caucasian-associated ancestry cluster.

Whole-study findings and limits: The productive fraction for most TCR beta V segments was about 90% or about 30% in an earlier analysis. V- and J-gene trimming in TCR beta was tied to a missense DCLRE1C variant by an analysis performed later. CMV serostatus was the sole immune exposure information available.

The source material was PBMCs. The clonotype was recovered from a man in his forties in good health and CMV-seropositive.

For the CDR3, the DNA is TGTGCCAGCAGCTTGGGGCTGGCCAGACAGCCCCAGCATTTT. Its protein product is CASSLGLARQPQHF. The J gene is TRBJ1-5, the V gene TRBV5-6; D uncertain. The CDR3 spans 14 residues. V lost 0 bases, J lost 7 bases, and 11 bases lay in between. Germline V CDR1 and CDR2: SGHDT, YYEEEE.